Presented here are 12 T cell receptor beta chains from one specimen sequenced in a study of T cell repertoires in cytomegalovirus infection. TCRdb reanalysed the reads using MiXCR and keeps one entry per CDR3 protein. The profile covers more than 200,000 distinct CDR3 sequences, with approximately 9.1% appearing a single time and roughly 16% taken by the ten largest. The source material was PBMCs. These receptors were collected from a human donor in good health (CMV status not recorded). Some clones in this sample may be carry-over from other donors' samples.

The V gene is TRBV12-3 or TRBV12-4, the J gene TRBJ2-7, with a possible D match to TRBD1 (6 bases). This CDR3 spans 16 amino acids. V lost 5 bases and J 2 bases, leaving 19 bases between the germline ends. The CDR3 DNA reads TGTGCCAGCAGTATTACCTGGACAGTTGATACCTACGAGCAGTACTTC. This gives the protein CASSITWTVDTYEQYF.

This clonotype has ten or more counts. The chain uses TRBV4-1 and TRBJ2-3, with a possible D match to TRBD1 (7 bases). Germline V CDR1 and CDR2: MGHRA, YSYEKL. The CDR3 is 16 residues long. V was clipped by 0 bases and J by 4 bases, with 14 bases between them. This chain's CDR3 is CASSQDWQGGSDTQYF. The CDR3 DNA is TGCGCCAGCAGCCAAGATTGGCAGGGGGGATCAGATACGCAGTATTTT.

This clonotype came up many times. The V call is TRBV7-2, the J call TRBJ2-1; 7 bases match TRBD2. Per the germline V gene, CDR1 is SGHTA and CDR2 is FQGNSA. Germline trimming cut 5 bases from V and 1 base from J; bases unmatched to any gene: 8. The CDR3 has 16 amino acids. CDR3 amino acids: CASSQRGGRSYNEQFF. In nucleotides, the CDR3 is TGTGCCAGCAGCCAACGCGGGGGACGGTCCTACAATGAGCAGTTCTTC.

This clonotype was detected ten times or more. V usage is TRBV7-2 and J usage is TRBJ2-3; TRBD2 matches 9 bases. V was clipped by 3 bases and J by 0 bases; unmatched bases: 19. Germline V gives CDR1 SGHTA, CDR2 FQGNSA. The CDR3 runs 21 residues. The CDR3 protein is CASSFFLLWDSGGRSTDTQYF. CDR3 DNA sequence: TGTGCCAGCAGCTTCTTCCTTCTCTGGGATAGCGGGGGCCGGAGCACAGATACGCAGTATTTT.

This clonotype was seen many times. The chain joins TRBV7-8 to TRBJ1-1; 11 bases agree with TRBD1. This CDR3 is 15 amino acids long. Germline V gives CDR1 SGHVS, CDR2 FQNEAQ. The V and J ends lost 4 bases and 4 bases, in that order; junction bases with no gene match: 5. The CDR3 coding sequence is TGTGCCAGCAGCTCGGGACAGGGGGAGGGCACTGAAGCTTTCTTT. This translates into CASSSGQGEGTEAFF.

The genes are TRBV6-2 or TRBV6-3 and TRBJ2-1; 15 nucleotides line up with TRBD2. V lost 4 bases to trimming and J lost 8 bases; unmatched junction nucleotides: 3. Germline CDR1 MNHEY, CDR2 SVGEGT. This CDR3 comprises 15 residues. The CDR3 DNA reads as TGTGCCAGCAGTTCGGGACTAGCGGGGGGATATGAGCAGTTCTTC. As protein: CASSSGLAGGYEQFF.

This clonotype was seen many times. The V gene is TRBV27, the J gene TRBJ2-7, with D uncertain. Trimming left V 4 bases short and J 0 bases short, with 10 bases between. Germline V gene lookup returns CDR1 MNHEY and CDR2 SMNVEV (reference sequence). This CDR3 contains 14 residues. CDR3 region: CASSSGLVSYEQYF. Written as DNA, the CDR3 is TGTGCCAGCAGTTCCGGCCTGGTCTCCTACGAGCAGTACTTC.

This clonotype came up a few times. The CDR3 is CASSIRRMSGEQYF. The CDR3 nucleotides are TGTGCCAGTAGTATAAGAAGAATGTCGGGCGAGCAGTACTTC. The chain carries TRBV19 and TRBJ2-7; D not certain. V lost 2 bases, J lost 6 bases, and 14 bases lay in between. The CDR3 runs 14 residues. From germline, CDR1 is LNHDA and CDR2 SQIVND (reference sequence).

This clonotype was counted many times. This rearrangement joins TRBV6-2 or TRBV6-3 to TRBJ2-3; D is perhaps TRBD1 or TRBD2 (5 bases each). Germline V gene data show CDR1 as MNHEY and CDR2 as SVGEGT. The CDR3 is made up of 14 amino acids. Trimming removed 5 bases from V and 1 base from J, with 10 bases in between. The CDR3 DNA follows: TGTGCCAGCAGTGGGACGGTTGGCACAGATACGCAGTATTTT. Translated: CASSGTVGTDTQYF.

This clonotype came up a few times. The gene calls are TRBV15 and TRBJ2-7, with 10 bases lining up with TRBD2. The junction had 5 bases not matched to a gene; V was cut back by 5 bases and J by 1 base. This CDR3 spans 15 amino acids. The V gene's germline CDR1 is LNHNV and CDR2 YYDKDF (reference sequence). The CDR3 sequence is CATSVLAGASYEQYF. The CDR3 DNA follows: TGTGCCACCAGCGTTCTAGCGGGAGCATCCTACGAGCAGTACTTC.

This clonotype appeared many times. The CDR3 nucleotides are TGTGCCAGCAGCTTAGTTGGCAGCCTAGGGGAAGCTTTCTTT. It is translated as CASSLVGSLGEAFF. This rearrangement joins TRBV7-2 to TRBJ1-1, with D unclear. CDR3 size: 14 residues. Germline assignment: CDR1 SGHTA and CDR2 FQGNSA. Trimming pared 1 base from V and 8 bases from J, leaving 14 bases between.

This clonotype was counted ten times or more. V gene TRBV27 combines with J gene TRBJ1-6; D is ambiguous. The germline V gene encodes CDR1 MNHEY and CDR2 SMNVEV (reference sequence). The V end lost 2 bases, the J end lost 6 bases, and 11 bases lay between the germline ends. This CDR3 is 15 amino acids long. CDR3: CASSLNGYSNSPLHF. In nucleotides, the CDR3 is TGTGCCAGCAGTTTAAATGGGTACAGTAATTCACCCCTCCACTTT.